Listed here is a single T cell receptor (beta chain). The target of this receptor is not known. Base qualities are not recorded, but no much larger clone differs from it by a single base. This record belongs to a study of OX40 agonist ivuxolimab in advanced cancers. With respect to the entire study: Ivuxolimab, which targeted the costimulatory receptor OX40 (CD134), was an agonistic, fully human IgG2 monoclonal antibody. In the dose-escalation cohort, roughly 80% of patients were male, and the mean age was approximately 60 years, with a range of about 23 to 90. Intravenous ivuxolimab was administered to patients every 2 weeks at six dose levels: 0.01, 0.1, 0.3, 1.5, 3 and 10 mg/kg. The purpose of peripheral TCRbeta sequencing was to test whether ivuxolimab changed TCR sequence diversity and led to clonal T-cell expansion. Of the roughly 51 patients in dose escalation, 19 had hepatocellular carcinoma, about 15 had melanoma, 9 had renal cell carcinoma and 9 had head and neck cancer. The paper covers the monotherapy dose-escalation part of the phase I ivuxolimab trial, which included N of about 50 patients. Partial responses occurred in three dose-escalation patients: two with cutaneous melanoma and one with hepatocellular carcinoma. Prior anti-PD-1, anti-PD-L1 or anti-CTLA-4 therapy was permitted, and 40% of dose-escalation patients had received checkpoint inhibitors. What the authors observed across the whole study: In the 0.1-3.0 mg/kg groups, partial responders were among the patients with the lowest normalized peripheral clonal expansion, particularly in CD8+ T cells. Low levels of normalized T-cell clonal expansion were also seen in some patients who did not respond. At doses of 0.1 to 3.0 mg/kg, clonal expansion of both CD4+ and CD8+ blood T cells was observed from baseline to week 6. After ivuxolimab, expanded clones were on average more numerous among CD8+ T cells than among CD4+ T cells. Antigen specificity was not determined for the clonally expanded peripheral T cells.

The germline V gene sets CDR1 to MDHEN and CDR2 to SYDVKM. The CDR3 measures 13 amino acids from cysteine to phenylalanine. The DNA shown is the 39-base CDR3, in frame from base 1. At the junction V is shortened by 8 bases and J by 3 bases, with 10 bases in between. To sequence the TCRbeta CDR3 region, genomic DNA was isolated from the sorted cells. The immunoSEQ Assay was used to sequence the TCRbeta CDR3 regions. Here the immuneACCESS table is served through TCRdb, limited to in-frame sequences with V and J called. Missing clones are a known gap in these copies; in checked studies unresolved V genes cover under half, and the rest lacks a known reason. Counted in this sample were 60,000 to 100,000 clones; around 80% of them appeared once. Together, the top ten hold around 0.5% of the sample. Patients with a history of autoimmune disease or receiving systemic immunosuppression were excluded from the trial. In every dose cohort, peripheral blood was drawn for TCR sequencing at baseline, cycle 4 day 1, and cycle 7 day 1. The samples were taken from a phase I, first-in-human, multicenter, open-label dose-escalation trial of ivuxolimab. Adults with locally advanced or metastatic melanoma, renal cell carcinoma, hepatocellular carcinoma or head and neck squamous cell carcinoma were enrolled in the trial. Before TCR sequencing, CD4+ T cells and CD8+ T cells from peripheral blood were sorted into separate populations.

Sample: CD4+ or CD8+ T cells sorted from blood, taken in a trial of the OX40 agonist ivuxolimab. The V and J segments used are TRBV28 and TRBJ2-2; the D segment cannot be called with confidence. The TCR originated in an adult with an advanced solid tumor such as melanoma, head and neck, liver or kidney cancer. The CDR3 in this case is CASYRPDTGELFF. The DNA sequence reads TGTGCCAGCTATCGGCCCGACACCGGGGAGCTGTTTTTT.